This TCR beta chain comes out of a study of cytomegalovirus exposure and HLA in healthy donors. PCR employed 60 Vbeta and 13 Jbeta primers. The assay was immunoSEQ multiplex PCR, and TCRdb's table has in-frame clones only and misses some. Among about 190,000 clones listed, 60% to 85% were seen once. This clone appeared a single time. The sample was PBMCs. This clonotype originated in a young woman in good health and CMV-seronegative.

CDR3 coding DNA: TGTGCCAGCAGATCCCAGGGGGCGGGAGGAAACACCATATATTTT. Translation: CASRSQGAGGNTIYF. The rearrangement uses TRBV28 and TRBJ1-3; 8 bases align to TRBD1. J lost 4 bases, V lost 6 bases, and 8 bases had no gene match. The CDR3 extends over 15 amino acids. Germline V gene data show CDR1 as MDHEN and CDR2 as SYDVKM.